The present entry profiles one TCR beta chain with its context. Its antigen is currently unknown. Per the germline V gene, CDR1 is KGHSH and CDR2 is LQKENI. The CDR3 covers 16 residues. Germline trimming cut 5 bases from V and 2 bases from J; bases unmatched to any gene: 6. The method was immunoSEQ multiplex PCR; TCRdb's version includes in-frame clones alone and lacks a portion of them. Found here are 120,000 to 150,000 clones, just over 90% of them singletons; the top ten hold about 2.1%. This entry belongs to a study of T cell responses to AZD1222 COVID-19 vaccine. Study conclusions and caveats: It should be noted that donors were predominantly white British and more often female, and clonal diversity was possibly underestimated. Seropositivity was recorded at baseline in only 5 or 6 AZD1222 recipients.

The sequencing here drew on peripheral blood, taken on day 0 of AZD1222 vaccination. J is TRBJ2-3 and V is TRBV18; TRBD2 agrees at 11 bases. The receptor was derived from an adult in good health. CDR3: CASSSGTSGSTDTQYF. CDR3 bases: TGTGCCAGCTCATCAGGGACTAGCGGATCCACAGATACGCAGTATTTT.